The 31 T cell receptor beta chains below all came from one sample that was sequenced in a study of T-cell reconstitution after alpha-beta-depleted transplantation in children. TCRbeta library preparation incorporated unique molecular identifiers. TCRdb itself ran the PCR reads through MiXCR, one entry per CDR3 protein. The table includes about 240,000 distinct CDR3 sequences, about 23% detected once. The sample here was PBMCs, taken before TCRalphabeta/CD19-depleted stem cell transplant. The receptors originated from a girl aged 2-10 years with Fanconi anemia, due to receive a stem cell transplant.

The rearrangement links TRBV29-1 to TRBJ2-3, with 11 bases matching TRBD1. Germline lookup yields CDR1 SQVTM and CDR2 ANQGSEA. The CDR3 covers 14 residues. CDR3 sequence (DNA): TGCAGTTTTCTTGGACAGGGGGCGGGAGATACGCAGTATTTT. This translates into CSFLGQGAGDTQYF.

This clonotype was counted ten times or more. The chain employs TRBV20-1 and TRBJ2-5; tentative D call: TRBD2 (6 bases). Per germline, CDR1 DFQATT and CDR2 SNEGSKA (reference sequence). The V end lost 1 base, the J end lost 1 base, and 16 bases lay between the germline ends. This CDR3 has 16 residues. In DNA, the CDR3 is TGCAGTGCTAGAGTCTATGTTAGCGGACCCCAAGAGACCCAGTACTTC. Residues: CSARVYVSGPQETQYF.

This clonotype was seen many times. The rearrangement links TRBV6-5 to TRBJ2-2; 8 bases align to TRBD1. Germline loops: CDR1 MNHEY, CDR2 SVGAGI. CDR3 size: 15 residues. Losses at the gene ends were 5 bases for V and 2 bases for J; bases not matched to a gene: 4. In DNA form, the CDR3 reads TGTGCCAGCAGTCGACAGGGGCTAAACACCGGGGAGCTGTTTTTT. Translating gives CASSRQGLNTGELFF.

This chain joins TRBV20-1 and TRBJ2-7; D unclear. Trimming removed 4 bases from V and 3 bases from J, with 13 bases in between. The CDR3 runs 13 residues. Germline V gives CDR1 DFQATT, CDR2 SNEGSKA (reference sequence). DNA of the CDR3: TGCAGTGCTAACACCCTGTTCGGCTACGAGCAGTACTTC. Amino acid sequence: CSANTLFGYEQYF.

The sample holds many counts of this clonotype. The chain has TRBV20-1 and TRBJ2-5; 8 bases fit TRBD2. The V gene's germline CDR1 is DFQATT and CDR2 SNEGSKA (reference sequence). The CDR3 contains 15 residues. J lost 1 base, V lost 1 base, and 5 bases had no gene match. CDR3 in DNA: TGCAGTGCTAGAGCTTTAGCGGGGCGCCAAGAGACCCAGTACTTC. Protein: CSARALAGRQETQYF.

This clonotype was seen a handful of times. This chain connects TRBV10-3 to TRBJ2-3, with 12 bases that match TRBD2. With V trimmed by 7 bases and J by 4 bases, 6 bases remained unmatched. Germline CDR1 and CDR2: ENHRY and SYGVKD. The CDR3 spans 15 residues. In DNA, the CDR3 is TGTGCCATCACCGCGACTAGCGGGGGATCAGATACGCAGTATTTT. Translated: CAITATSGGSDTQYF.

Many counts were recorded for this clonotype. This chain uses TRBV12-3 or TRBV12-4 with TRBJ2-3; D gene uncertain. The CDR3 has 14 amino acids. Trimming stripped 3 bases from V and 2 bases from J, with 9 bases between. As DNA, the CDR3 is TGTGCCAGCAGTTTGTCCCGAATCACAGATACGCAGTATTTT. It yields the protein CASSLSRITDTQYF.

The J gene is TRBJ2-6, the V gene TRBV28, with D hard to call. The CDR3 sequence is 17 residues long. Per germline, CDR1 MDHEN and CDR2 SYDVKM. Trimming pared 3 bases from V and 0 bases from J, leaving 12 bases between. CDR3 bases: TGTGCCAGCAGTTTTGAAGTTCTTTTCTCTGGGGCCAACGTCCTGACTTTC. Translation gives CASSFEVLFSGANVLTF.

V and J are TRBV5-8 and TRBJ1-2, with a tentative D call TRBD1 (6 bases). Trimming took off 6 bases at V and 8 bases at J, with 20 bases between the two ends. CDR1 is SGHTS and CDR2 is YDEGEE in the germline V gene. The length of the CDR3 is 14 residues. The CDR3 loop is CASILRGASLGYTF. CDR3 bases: TGTGCCAGCATCCTCAGGGGCGCCAGCTTGGGCTACACCTTC.

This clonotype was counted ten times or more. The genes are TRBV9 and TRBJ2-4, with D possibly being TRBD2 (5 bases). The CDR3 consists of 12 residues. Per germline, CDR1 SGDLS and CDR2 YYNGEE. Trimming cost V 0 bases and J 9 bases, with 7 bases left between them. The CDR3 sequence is CASSVAEGIQYF. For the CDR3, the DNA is TGTGCCAGCAGCGTAGCCGAGGGCATTCAGTACTTC.

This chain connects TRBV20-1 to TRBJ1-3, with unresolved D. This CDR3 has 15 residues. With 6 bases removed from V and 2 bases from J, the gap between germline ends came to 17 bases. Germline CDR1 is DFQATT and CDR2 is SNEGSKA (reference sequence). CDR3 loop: CSAENAGRPGNTIYF. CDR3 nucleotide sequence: TGCAGTGCCGAAAACGCGGGCCGGCCTGGAAACACCATATATTTT.

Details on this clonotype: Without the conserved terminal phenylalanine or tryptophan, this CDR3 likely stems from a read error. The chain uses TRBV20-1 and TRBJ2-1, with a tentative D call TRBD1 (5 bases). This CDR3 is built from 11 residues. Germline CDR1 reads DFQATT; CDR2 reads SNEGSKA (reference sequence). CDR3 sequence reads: CSLRQFVEQFL. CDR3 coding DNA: TGCAGCCTAAGACAGTTTGTTGAGCAGTTCCTC.

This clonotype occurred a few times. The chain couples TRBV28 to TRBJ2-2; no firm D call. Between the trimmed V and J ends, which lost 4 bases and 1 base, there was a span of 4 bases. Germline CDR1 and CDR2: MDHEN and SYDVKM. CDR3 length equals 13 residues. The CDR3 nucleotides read TGTGCCAGCAGTTCAGGGAACACCGGGGAGCTGTTTTTT. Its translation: CASSSGNTGELFF.

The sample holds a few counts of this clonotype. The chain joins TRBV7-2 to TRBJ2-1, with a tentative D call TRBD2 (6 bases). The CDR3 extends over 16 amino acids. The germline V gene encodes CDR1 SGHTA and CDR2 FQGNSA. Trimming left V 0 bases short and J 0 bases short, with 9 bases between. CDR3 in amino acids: CASSLAGLGSYNEQFF. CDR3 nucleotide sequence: TGTGCCAGCAGCTTAGCGGGACTCGGCTCCTACAATGAGCAGTTCTTC.

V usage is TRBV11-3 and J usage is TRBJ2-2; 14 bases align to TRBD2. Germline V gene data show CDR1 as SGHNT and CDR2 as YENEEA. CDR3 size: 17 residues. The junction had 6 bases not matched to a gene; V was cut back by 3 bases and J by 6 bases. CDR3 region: CASSLGTSGSSAGELFF. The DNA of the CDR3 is TGTGCCAGCAGCTTGGGGACTAGCGGGAGTTCGGCCGGGGAGCTGTTTTTT.

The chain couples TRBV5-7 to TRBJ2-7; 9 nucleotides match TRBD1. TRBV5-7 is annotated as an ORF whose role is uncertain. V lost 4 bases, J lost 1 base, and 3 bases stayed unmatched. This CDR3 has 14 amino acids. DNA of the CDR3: TGTGCCAGCAGCGCGGACAGGGGATCCTACGAGCAGTACTTC. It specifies CASSADRGSYEQYF.

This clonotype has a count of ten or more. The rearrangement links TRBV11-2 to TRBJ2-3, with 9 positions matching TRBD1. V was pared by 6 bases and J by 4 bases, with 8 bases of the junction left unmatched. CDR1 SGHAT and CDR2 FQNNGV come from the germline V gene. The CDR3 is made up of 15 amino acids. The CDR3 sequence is CASRVWDRAPDTQYF. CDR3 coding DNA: TGTGCCAGCAGGGTATGGGACAGGGCCCCAGATACGCAGTATTTT.

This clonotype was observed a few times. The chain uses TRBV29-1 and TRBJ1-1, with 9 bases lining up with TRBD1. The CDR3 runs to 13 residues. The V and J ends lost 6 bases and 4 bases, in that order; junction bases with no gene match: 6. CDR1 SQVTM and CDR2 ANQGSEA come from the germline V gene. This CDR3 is CSVEQGASTEAFF. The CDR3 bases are TGCAGCGTGGAACAGGGGGCGAGCACTGAAGCTTTCTTT.

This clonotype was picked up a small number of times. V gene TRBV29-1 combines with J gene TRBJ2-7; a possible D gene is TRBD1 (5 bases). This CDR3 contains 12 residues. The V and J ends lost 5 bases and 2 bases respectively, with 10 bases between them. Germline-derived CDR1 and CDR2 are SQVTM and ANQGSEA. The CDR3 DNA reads TGCAGCGTTAGGGGCGCGGCCTACGAGCAGTACTTC. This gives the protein CSVRGAAYEQYF.

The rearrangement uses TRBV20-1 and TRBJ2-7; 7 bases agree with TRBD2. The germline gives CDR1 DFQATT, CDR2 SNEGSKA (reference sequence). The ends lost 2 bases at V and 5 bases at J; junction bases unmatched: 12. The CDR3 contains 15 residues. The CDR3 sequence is CSARLPGLRDHEQYF. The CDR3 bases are TGCAGTGCTAGATTACCGGGACTAAGAGACCACGAGCAGTACTTC.

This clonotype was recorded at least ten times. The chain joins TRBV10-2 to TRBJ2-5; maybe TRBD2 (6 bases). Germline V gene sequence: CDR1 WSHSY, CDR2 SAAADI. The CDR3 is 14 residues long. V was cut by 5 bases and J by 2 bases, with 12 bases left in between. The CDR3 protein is CASSLTGVQETQYF. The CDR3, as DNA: TGCGCCAGCAGTTTAACGGGGGTTCAAGAGACCCAGTACTTC.

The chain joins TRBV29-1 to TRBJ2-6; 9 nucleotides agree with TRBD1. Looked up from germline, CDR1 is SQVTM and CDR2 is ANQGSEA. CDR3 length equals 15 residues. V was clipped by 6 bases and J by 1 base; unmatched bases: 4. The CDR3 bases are TGCAGCGTCGGGACAGGGAGTTCTGGGGCCAACGTCCTGACTTTC. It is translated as CSVGTGSSGANVLTF.

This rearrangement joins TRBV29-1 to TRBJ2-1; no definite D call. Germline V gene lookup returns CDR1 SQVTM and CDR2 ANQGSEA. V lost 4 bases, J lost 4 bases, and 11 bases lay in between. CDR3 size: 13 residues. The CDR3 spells CSVVLGRYNEQFF. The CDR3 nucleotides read TGCAGCGTTGTTCTGGGCCGATACAATGAGCAGTTCTTC.

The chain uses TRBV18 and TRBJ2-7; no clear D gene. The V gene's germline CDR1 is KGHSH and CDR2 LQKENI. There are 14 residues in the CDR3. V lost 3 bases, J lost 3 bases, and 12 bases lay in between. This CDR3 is CASSPGTTLYEQYF. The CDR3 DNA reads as TGTGCCAGCTCACCGGGAACCACCCTCTACGAGCAGTACTTC.

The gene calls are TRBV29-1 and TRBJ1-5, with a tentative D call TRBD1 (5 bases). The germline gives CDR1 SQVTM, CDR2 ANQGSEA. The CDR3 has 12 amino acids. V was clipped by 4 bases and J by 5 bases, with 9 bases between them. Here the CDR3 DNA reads TGCAGCGTTGGGTGGGGGGATCAGCCCCAGCATTTT. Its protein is CSVGWGDQPQHF.

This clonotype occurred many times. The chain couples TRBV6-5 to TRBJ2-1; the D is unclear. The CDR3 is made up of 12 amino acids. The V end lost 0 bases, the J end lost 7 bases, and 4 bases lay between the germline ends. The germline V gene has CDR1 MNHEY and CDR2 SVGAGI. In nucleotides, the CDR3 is TGTGCCAGCAGTTACTCGGGGAATGAGCAGTTCTTC. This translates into CASSYSGNEQFF.

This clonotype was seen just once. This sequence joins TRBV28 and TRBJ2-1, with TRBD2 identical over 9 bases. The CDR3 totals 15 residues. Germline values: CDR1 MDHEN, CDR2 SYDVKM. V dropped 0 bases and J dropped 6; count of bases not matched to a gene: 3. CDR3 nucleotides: TGTGCCAGCAGTTTATGGCCTAGCGGGACCAATGAGCAGTTCTTC. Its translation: CASSLWPSGTNEQFF.

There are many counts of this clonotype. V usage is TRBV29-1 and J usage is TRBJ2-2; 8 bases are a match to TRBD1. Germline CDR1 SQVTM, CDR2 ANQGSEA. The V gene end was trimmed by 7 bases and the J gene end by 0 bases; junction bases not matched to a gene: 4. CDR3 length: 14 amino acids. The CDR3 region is CSAGQGANTGELFF. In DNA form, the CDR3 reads TGCAGCGCCGGACAGGGCGCGAACACCGGGGAGCTGTTTTTT.

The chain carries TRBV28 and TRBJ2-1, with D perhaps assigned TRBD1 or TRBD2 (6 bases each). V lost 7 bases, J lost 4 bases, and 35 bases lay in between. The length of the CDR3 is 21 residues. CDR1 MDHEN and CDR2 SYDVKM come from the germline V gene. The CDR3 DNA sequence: TGTGCCAGCACCTCGGCCCCCGACTCCGTGGGGGGTAGGGGGAGATACAATGAGCAGTTCTTC. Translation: CASTSAPDSVGGRGRYNEQFF. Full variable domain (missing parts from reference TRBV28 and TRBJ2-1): DVKVTQSSRYLVKRTGEKVFLECVQDMDHENMFWYRQDPGLGLRLIYFSYDVKMKEKGDIPEGYSVSREKKERFSLILESASTNQTSMYLCASTSAPDSVGGRGRYNEQFFGPGTRLTVL.

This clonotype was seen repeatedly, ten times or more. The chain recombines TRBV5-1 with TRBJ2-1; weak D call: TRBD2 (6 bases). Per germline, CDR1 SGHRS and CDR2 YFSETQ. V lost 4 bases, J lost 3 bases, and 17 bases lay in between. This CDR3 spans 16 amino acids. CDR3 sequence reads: CASSPWWGEGYNEQFF. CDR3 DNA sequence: TGCGCCAGCAGCCCGTGGTGGGGGGAAGGCTACAATGAGCAGTTCTTC.

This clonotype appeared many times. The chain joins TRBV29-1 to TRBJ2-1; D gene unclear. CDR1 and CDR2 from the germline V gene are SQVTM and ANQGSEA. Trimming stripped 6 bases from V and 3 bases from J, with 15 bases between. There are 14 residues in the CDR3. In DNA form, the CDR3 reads TGCAGCGTGGAGCGTCCCTTCCTCTACAATGAGCAGTTCTTC. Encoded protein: CSVERPFLYNEQFF.